The source of this T cell receptor beta chain is a study of response to subunit inactivated influenza vaccine. Study outcomes and limitations: With each seasonal influenza vaccination, the authors suggested, few new T cells are recruited.

The CDR3 has 16 amino acids. Germline loops: CDR1 SNHLY, CDR2 FYNNEI. This clonotype was counted many times. Its target is unknown. The junction departs from the called germline gene at one end, perhaps through a read error. TCRdb used MiXCR to reprocess the RT-PCR reads, holding one entry per CDR3 protein. This table has about 500,000 distinct CDR3 sequences, around 7.9% appearing once. The chain has TRBV2 and TRBJ1-3; TRBD1 matches 8 bases. The sequence derives from a man aged 45-69 years who received an inactivated influenza vaccine. The sequences come from PBMCs from blood, collected less than 25 months after vaccination. The CDR3 is CASSEGQGNSGNTIYF. The DNA of the CDR3 is TGTGCCAGCAGCGAAGGACAGGGAAACTCTGGAAACACCATATATTTT.